This note documents a single T cell receptor beta chain sequence. The repertoire was sequenced with immunoSEQ multiplex PCR; TCRdb's copy has only in-frame clones and lacks some. The sample consists of 100,000 to 120,000 clones, about 83% of them appearing once. In germline, CDR1 is ENHRY, CDR2 SYGVKD. CDR3 length: 16 residues. Trimming removed 0 bases from V and 7 bases from J, with 18 bases in between. This specimen belongs to a study of control samples from healthy donors and cancer patients. The TCR was taken from a woman aged 45-65 years in good health. The chain links TRBV10-3 to TRBJ1-2, with D perhaps matching TRBD1 (6 bases). The sample comprised blood. The CDR3 DNA reads as TGTGCCATCAGTGAGTCGATACAGGGTACGAGGTCTGGCTACACCTTC. It yields the protein CAISESIQGTRSGYTF.